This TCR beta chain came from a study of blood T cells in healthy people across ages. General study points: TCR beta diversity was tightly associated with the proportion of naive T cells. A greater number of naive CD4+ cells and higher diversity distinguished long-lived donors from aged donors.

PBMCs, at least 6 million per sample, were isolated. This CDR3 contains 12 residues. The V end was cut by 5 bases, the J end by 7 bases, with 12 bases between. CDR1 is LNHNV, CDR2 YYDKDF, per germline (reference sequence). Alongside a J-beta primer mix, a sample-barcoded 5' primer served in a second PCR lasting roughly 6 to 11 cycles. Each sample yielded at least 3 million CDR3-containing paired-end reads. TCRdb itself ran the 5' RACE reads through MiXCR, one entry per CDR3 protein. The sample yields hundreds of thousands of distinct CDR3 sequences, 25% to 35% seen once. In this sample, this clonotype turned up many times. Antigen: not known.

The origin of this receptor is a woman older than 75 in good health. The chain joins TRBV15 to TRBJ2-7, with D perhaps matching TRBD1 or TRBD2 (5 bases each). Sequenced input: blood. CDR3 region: CATSPVGAEQYF. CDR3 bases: TGTGCCACCAGCCCTGTCGGGGCGGAGCAGTACTTC.